A selection of T cell receptor beta chains follows, all from one sample in a study of cytomegalovirus exposure and HLA in healthy donors. Sequencing used immunoSEQ multiplex PCR; TCRdb keeps in-frame clones, though not all of them. The top ten hold around an eighth of the sample, which has over 150,000 clones, approximately 82% seen once. The sequenced material came from PBMCs. The receptor source for this set is a woman aged 25-40 years in good health and CMV-seropositive. CDR3s include the opening cysteine and the closing phenylalanine or tryptophan. D genes are given only for firm matches. The size of a clone is reported for some rows only, either as once, few or many, or as a class for expanded clones.

CDR3 length	clone size	V gene	D gene	J gene	CDR3 DNA	CDR3 protein
14	.	TRBV2	.	TRBJ2-7	TGTGCCAGCAGTGTTCAAGGGGCAAGCTACGAGCAGTACTTC	CASSVQGASYEQYF
14	.	TRBV29-1	TRBD2	TRBJ2-3	TGCAGCGTTCCCGGGGGACTAGAGCCCTCGACGCAGTATTTT	CSVPGGLEPSTQYF
13	.	TRBV13	.	TRBJ1-2	TGTGCCAGCACCCTAGACCGTTCCTATGGCTACACCTTC	CASTLDRSYGYTF
16	.	TRBV7-3	TRBD2	TRBJ2-5	TGTGCCAGCAGCCCCGGACTAGCGGGAGTGGTGGAGACCCAGTACTTC	CASSPGLAGVVETQYF
14	.	TRBV5-1	TRBD1	TRBJ1-3	TGCGCCAGCAGCCCAGGGACAGGGAGGAACACCATATATTTT	CASSPGTGRNTIYF
14	.	TRBV7-9	.	TRBJ2-7	TGTGCCAGCAGCTTAACACAATCCGCTGTGGAGCAGTACTTC	CASSLTQSAVEQYF
12	.	TRBV10-3	.	TRBJ1-5	TGTGCCTCCGGCGGGGACGGTCAGCCCCAGCATTTT	CASGGDGQPQHF
13	few	TRBV18	.	TRBJ1-1	TGTGCCAGCTCAGGGCAGGGGAACACTGAAGCTTTCTTT	CASSGQGNTEAFF
12	.	TRBV11-2	.	TRBJ2-7	TGTGCCAGCAGCTCACGAGGCTACGAGCAGTACTTC	CASSSRGYEQYF
19	.	TRBV27	TRBD1	TRBJ1-1	TGTGCCAGCAGTTTATCAATACAGGTCACGACTCAGGGGGCCACTGAAGCTTTCTTT	CASSLSIQVTTQGATEAFF
12	.	TRBV27	.	TRBJ1-1	TGTGCCAGCAAAAACTATTACACTGAAGCTTTCTTT	CASKNYYTEAFF
13	.	TRBV29-1	.	TRBJ2-7	TGCAGCGTTGAAGATCAGGGTGGCTACGAGCAGTACTTC	CSVEDQGGYEQYF
14	.	TRBV18	.	TRBJ1-2	TGTGCCAGCTCACCACCGGCGGGGCACTATGGCTACACCTTC	CASSPPAGHYGYTF
13	.	TRBV7-8	.	TRBJ2-7	TGTGCCAGCAGCCGCGGCGAGGCCTACGAGCAGTACTTC	CASSRGEAYEQYF
16	.	TRBV7-8	TRBD2	TRBJ2-3	TGTGCCAGCAGCGCCCCTCTAGCGGGTCCCGCAGATACGCAGTATTTT	CASSAPLAGPADTQYF
15	.	TRBV6-5	TRBD1	TRBJ2-1	TGTGCCAGCAGTTTCACAGGGGGCCTGGTAGATGAGCAGTTCTTC	CASSFTGGLVDEQFF
16	.	TRBV27	TRBD1	TRBJ1-5	TGTGCCAGCAGAGAGATCCGGACAGGGAGGGATCAGCCCCAGCATTTT	CASREIRTGRDQPQHF
14	.	TRBV5-1	.	TRBJ2-5	TGCGCCAGCAGCTTAGACTACTTCCAAGAGACCCAGTACTTC	CASSLDYFQETQYF
13	.	TRBV5-1	.	TRBJ2-7	TGCGCCAGCATCAACACAAACACGGGCGAGCAGTACTTC	CASINTNTGEQYF
14	.	TRBV19	.	TRBJ1-4	TGTGCCAGTAGTATACAGGGATCTAATGAAAAACTGTTTTTT	CASSIQGSNEKLFF
12	.	TRBV7-9	.	TRBJ2-1	TGTGCCAGCAGCTGGGGCCAGAATGAGCAGTTCTTC	CASSWGQNEQFF
13	.	TRBV27	.	TRBJ2-1	TGTGCCAGCAGTTTATCACATACGACAAAGCAGTTCTTC	CASSLSHTTKQFF
14	few	TRBV28	.	TRBJ1-2	TGTGCCAGCAGTTTACCAGGGTGGAACTATGGCTACACCTTC	CASSLPGWNYGYTF
14	.	TRBV12-2	.	TRBJ2-7	TGTGCAAGTCGCTTAGCTTTTCCTACCTACGGGCAGTACTTC	CASRLAFPTYGQYF
15	.	TRBV2	.	TRBJ1-5	TGTGCCAGCAGTCAAGACAGGTTCGACAATCAGCCCCAGCATTTT	CASSQDRFDNQPQHF
16	.	TRBV25-1	.	TRBJ1-2	TGTGCCAGCAGTGAATATGGGGGCGGAGCTAACTATGGCTACACCTTC	CASSEYGGGANYGYTF
16	.	TRBV7-7	TRBD2	TRBJ2-3	TGTGCTAGCAGCTTAGGGGCGGGAGGGCGCACAGATACGCAGTATTTT	CASSLGAGGRTDTQYF
13	.	TRBV6-6	.	TRBJ2-5	TGTGCCCTCCGAGGTTCCCTCCAAGAGACCCAGTACTTC	CALRGSLQETQYF
14	.	TRBV2	TRBD1	TRBJ2-1	TGTGCCAGCAGGGGACAGGGGTGGTTCTATGAGCAGTTCTTC	CASRGQGWFYEQFF
15	.	TRBV28	.	TRBJ2-7	TGTGCCAGCAGCCGTGAGGTGGGGGCTTACTTCGAGCAGTACTTC	CASSREVGAYFEQYF
15	.	TRBV27	.	TRBJ2-1	TGTGCCAGCAGTTTTGGGTTTCGGGGGTACAATGAGCAGTTCTTC	CASSFGFRGYNEQFF
14	.	TRBV18	TRBD1	TRBJ2-7	TGTGCCAGCTCACCAGGACAGGTCCCCTACGAGCAGTACTTC	CASSPGQVPYEQYF
18	.	TRBV18	TRBD1	TRBJ1-5	TGTGCCAGCTCACTCTCGGGACAGGGGATGTATAGCAATCAGCCCCAGCATTTT	CASSLSGQGMYSNQPQHF
13	.	TRBV29-1	TRBD1	TRBJ1-1	TGCAGCGTTGGGGGACAGGGTTACACTGAAGCTTTCTTT	CSVGGQGYTEAFF
14	.	TRBV30	TRBD1	TRBJ1-1	TGTGCCTGGAGTGCACCACAGGGGCGGACTGAAGCTTTCTTT	CAWSAPQGRTEAFF
13	.	TRBV29-1	.	TRBJ2-3	TGCAGCGTTCGCTGGAGACTAACGGATACGCAGTATTTT	CSVRWRLTDTQYF
13	.	TRBV29-1	TRBD1	TRBJ2-2	TGCAGCGTTGACTTACAGGGGACCGGGGAGCTGTTTTTT	CSVDLQGTGELFF
16	.	TRBV9	.	TRBJ2-5	TGTGCCAGCAGCAAAACCGCCAGGGTCGTCGGGGAGACCCAGTACTTC	CASSKTARVVGETQYF
14	.	TRBV25-1	.	TRBJ2-3	TGTGCCAGCAGCCAGCCGGGCACGGACTTGACGCAGTATTTT	CASSQPGTDLTQYF
15	.	TRBV23-1	.	TRBJ2-7	TGCGCCAGCAGTCAATCGTCCCCCGGCTCCTACGAGCAGTACTTC	CASSQSSPGSYEQYF
13	.	TRBV5-1	.	TRBJ1-4	TGCGCCAGCAGCTTGACCACAGGCGAAAAACTGTTTTTT	CASSLTTGEKLFF
16	.	TRBV6-5	TRBD2	TRBJ2-5	TGTGCCAGCAGTTTTAATAGCGGGAGGGTCGAGGAGACCCAGTACTTC	CASSFNSGRVEETQYF
15	.	TRBV7-2	TRBD2	TRBJ2-7	TGTGCCAGCAGCTTAGGTGGGACTAGCGGACACGAGCAGTACTTC	CASSLGGTSGHEQYF
13	.	TRBV2	.	TRBJ2-1	TGTGTATCCACGGAGGACTGGGAGTATGAGCAGTTCTTC	CVSTEDWEYEQFF
13	.	TRBV5-6	TRBD2	TRBJ2-1	TGTGCCGGGGGTCTAGCGGGAGGGAATGAGCAGTTCTTC	CAGGLAGGNEQFF
13	.	TRBV18	.	TRBJ2-7	TGTGCCAGCTCAATTACAGTGTCCTACGAGCAGTACTTC	CASSITVSYEQYF
11	.	TRBV7-3	.	TRBJ2-1	TGTGCCAGCAGCTCAGGGTGGGGGCAGTTCTTC	CASSSGWGQFF